The 30 T cell receptor beta chains below all came from one sample that was sequenced in a study of response to subunit inactivated influenza vaccine. A single record per CDR3 protein comes from TCRdb applying MiXCR to the RT-PCR reads. The sample lists over 650,000 distinct CDR3 sequences, about 18% seen once, with roughly a tenth in the top ten. The sequencing here drew on PBMCs from blood, taken more than 4 days after vaccination. The source of these receptors is a man aged 50-59 years who received an inactivated influenza vaccine.

The gene calls are TRBV28 and TRBJ2-3, with D tentatively TRBD2 (5 bases). The CDR3 sequence is 17 residues long. Germline V gives CDR1 MDHEN, CDR2 SYDVKM. Trimming removed 8 bases from V and 2 bases from J, with 23 bases in between. The CDR3 protein is CASQDSSGRTYTDTQYF. The DNA of the CDR3 is TGTGCCAGCCAAGATTCGAGCGGAAGAACTTACACAGATACGCAGTATTTT.

This clonotype was counted only a few times. This chain uses TRBV6-1 with TRBJ1-1; TRBD1 aligns across 7 bases. The CDR3 spans 15 residues. Germline CDR1 MNHNS, CDR2 SASEGT. The J segment lost 1 base and the V segment lost 6 bases, leaving 8 bases of the junction unmatched. CDR3 in DNA: TGTGCCAGCAGACTAAGACAGGGCCCGAACACTGAAGCTTTCTTT. Amino acid sequence: CASRLRQGPNTEAFF.

The genes are TRBV20-1 and TRBJ2-3; 11 bases are shared with TRBD2. The CDR3 is 19 amino acids. The junction had 17 bases not matched to a gene; V was cut back by 6 bases and J by 0 bases. In germline, CDR1 is DFQATT, CDR2 SNEGSKA (reference sequence). The CDR3 DNA reads as TGCAGTGCCCCCGGGGGACTAGCGGCACCGCCCCCTAGCACAGATACGCAGTATTTT. Encoded protein: CSAPGGLAAPPPSTDTQYF.

The chain couples TRBV15 to TRBJ2-7, with 11 bases lining up with TRBD2. The CDR3 has 15 amino acids. J was trimmed by 5 bases and V by 4 bases; bases with no gene match: 7. Germline-derived CDR1 and CDR2 are LNHNV and YYDKDF (reference sequence). In DNA, the CDR3 is TGTGCCACCAGCAAAATACTAGCGGGAGTCCACGAGCAGTACTTC. Translation: CATSKILAGVHEQYF. Variable domain in full (rest from reference TRBV15 and TRBJ2-7): DAMVIQNPRYQVTQFGKPVTLSCSQTLNHNVMYWYQQKSSQAPKLLFHYYDKDFNNEADTPDNFQSRRPNTSFCFLDIRSPGLGDTAMYLCATSKILAGVHEQYFGPGTRLTVT.

With regard to this clonotype: Its ends do not fully match the called genes, so a read error is possible. V usage is TRBV7-8 and J usage is TRBJ1-2; D unclear. This CDR3 region has 11 residues. The V gene's germline CDR1 is SGHVS and CDR2 FQNEAQ. In DNA form, the CDR3 reads TGTTCCAGCAGCTTAGCCGGTATGATCGTCTTC. Protein sequence: CSSSLAGMIVF.

This clonotype was recorded only once. The chain couples TRBV12-3 or TRBV12-4 to TRBJ1-4; D may be TRBD1 (6 bases). This CDR3 has 18 residues. V lost 5 bases and J lost 4, with 23 bases in between. The CDR3 nucleotides are TGTGCCAGCAGTCCGCGACAGGCCGTAACGCTTAGTAATGAAAAACTGTTTTTT. Protein: CASSPRQAVTLSNEKLFF.

This clonotype was seen more than once but under ten times. The chain carries TRBV4-3 and TRBJ1-2; D possibly corresponds to TRBD1 (5 bases). CDR3 length: 14 residues. Germline values: CDR1 LGHNA, CDR2 YSLEER. V dropped 6 bases and J dropped 6 bases, with 17 bases sitting between them. Here the CDR3 DNA reads TGCGCCAGCAGTCATATTCAGGGCGGCAATGGCTACACCTTC. Translating it yields CASSHIQGGNGYTF.

The V gene is TRBV12-3 or TRBV12-4, the J gene TRBJ2-3, with D possibly matching TRBD1 (6 bases). The CDR3 runs to 15 residues. V was pared by 2 bases and J by 4 bases, with 13 bases between. CDR3 DNA: TGTGCCAGCAGTTTATACAGGGTTAGGTCAGATACGCAGTATTTT. It yields the protein CASSLYRVRSDTQYF.

The chain has TRBV29-1 and TRBJ1-2, with D uncertain. V was trimmed by 4 bases and J by 2 bases, leaving 17 bases between them. This CDR3 is built from 15 residues. Germline CDR1 SQVTM, CDR2 ANQGSEA. CDR3 amino acids: CSVGQARLTNYGYTF. CDR3 in DNA: TGCAGCGTTGGGCAGGCCCGGCTAACAAACTATGGCTACACCTTC.

This clonotype occurred a few times. This rearrangement joins TRBV20-1 to TRBJ2-5; 11 bases are shared with TRBD2. Germline values: CDR1 DFQATT, CDR2 SNEGSKA (reference sequence). This CDR3 spans 15 amino acids. The V segment lost 3 bases and the J segment 0 bases; nucleotides outside the gene matches: 3. The CDR3 sequence is CSASPTSGNQETQYF. CDR3 nucleotides: TGCAGTGCTAGCCCGACTAGCGGGAACCAAGAGACCCAGTACTTC.

This clonotype appeared a few times. The rearrangement uses TRBV4-3 and TRBJ2-1; 9 nucleotides align to TRBD2. Unmatched junction bases numbered 19, after V lost 2 bases and J lost 8 bases. The CDR3 is 19 amino acids. Germline-derived CDR1 and CDR2 are LGHNA and YSLEER. Here the CDR3 reads CASSQSESRRAGGIDEQFF. The CDR3 DNA reads TGCGCCAGCAGCCAAAGTGAGTCGAGACGAGCGGGAGGTATAGATGAGCAGTTCTTC.

Here the CDR3 reads CASSLRGLDSPLHF. The CDR3 DNA is TGCGCCAGCAGCTTGAGGGGCCTCGATTCACCCCTCCACTTT. The chain couples TRBV5-1 to TRBJ1-6; possibly TRBD1 for D (5 bases). Germline lookup yields CDR1 SGHRS and CDR2 YFSETQ. V lost 1 base, J lost 8 bases, and 10 bases lay in between. This CDR3 contains 14 residues.

In its sample, this clonotype was seen many times. This CDR3 is CASSLHPGQDYEQYF. CDR3 sequence (DNA): TGCGCCAGCAGCTTACATCCGGGACAAGACTACGAGCAGTACTTC. The chain has TRBV5-1 and TRBJ2-7; tentative D call: TRBD1 (6 bases). Germline V gene lookup returns CDR1 SGHRS and CDR2 YFSETQ. With 2 bases removed from V and 3 bases from J, the gap between germline ends came to 15 bases. This CDR3 spans 15 amino acids.

The chain has TRBV9 and TRBJ2-7; TRBD1 agrees at 7 bases. Germline assignment: CDR1 SGDLS and CDR2 YYNGEE. The CDR3 extends over 15 amino acids. Trimming removed 3 bases from V and 0 bases from J; junction bases left unmatched: 6. DNA for the CDR3: TGTGCCAGCAGCGGAGGGGACAGCTCCTCCTACGAGCAGTACTTC. It codes for CASSGGDSSSYEQYF. Based on the CDR3 plus reference TRBV9 and TRBJ2-7, the full variable domain is DSGVTQTPKHLITATGQRVTLRCSPRSGDLSVYWYQQSLDQGLQFLIQYYNGEERAKGNILERFSAQQFPDLHSELNLSSLELGDSALYFCASSGGDSSSYEQYFGPGTRLTVT.

This clonotype was found a few times. The genes are TRBV12-3 or TRBV12-4 and TRBJ1-2; possible D gene TRBD1, 6 bases. The ends were cut back, 2 bases at V and 4 bases at J, with 8 bases in the middle. The CDR3 sequence is 13 residues long. The CDR3, as DNA: TGTGCCAGCAGTTTAAAGGGGGGCTATGGCTACACCTTC. Amino acid sequence: CASSLKGGYGYTF.

This clonotype was picked up a small number of times. The chain combines TRBV20-1 with TRBJ1-6, with a tentative D call TRBD1 (5 bases). Germline CDR1 DFQATT, CDR2 SNEGSKA (reference sequence). The CDR3 runs 15 residues. The germline V and J ends were trimmed by 3 bases and 3 bases, with 12 bases remaining between them. CDR3 sequence (DNA): TGCAGTGCTAGGCAGAGGGACCGCTATAATTCACCCCTCCACTTT. This encodes CSARQRDRYNSPLHF.

This chain links TRBV19 with TRBJ2-1, with 10 nucleotides matching TRBD2. The CDR3 contains 13 residues. J gave up 8 bases and V 5 bases, and 3 bases lay outside the gene matches. CDR1 and CDR2 from the germline V gene are LNHDA and SQIVND (reference sequence). The CDR3 DNA follows: TGTGCCAGTAGTCTAGCGGGAGTTCATGAGCAGTTCTTC. Translation gives CASSLAGVHEQFF.

This clonotype was counted a few times. V usage is TRBV7-2 and J usage is TRBJ2-5; 7 bases are shared with TRBD2. V lost 4 bases to trimming and J lost 4 bases; unmatched junction nucleotides: 9. The CDR3 has 15 amino acids. Germline CDR1 and CDR2: SGHTA and FQGNSA. CDR3 in DNA: TGTGCCAGCAGCTCGATGCGCGGGGGTAGAGAGACCCAGTACTTC. It yields the protein CASSSMRGGRETQYF.

The chain is built from TRBV7-9 and TRBJ2-3, with D possibly TRBD2 on 6 matching bases. Germline V lookup: CDR1 SEHNR, CDR2 FQNEAQ (reference sequence). Trimming left V 5 bases short and J 0 bases short, with 15 bases between. This CDR3 is built from 16 residues. The CDR3, as DNA: TGTGCCAGCAGCCTAAGTTTACGGGGGAGCACAGATACGCAGTATTTT. This gives the protein CASSLSLRGSTDTQYF.

The table lists this clonotype with a few counts. The chain couples TRBV12-3 or TRBV12-4 to TRBJ2-5; 14 nucleotides match TRBD2. CDR3 length: 17 residues. J gave up 0 bases and V 6 bases, and 6 bases lay outside the gene matches. The CDR3 nucleotides are TGTGCCAGCAGGATGGGACTAGCGGGGGTGTACCAAGAGACCCAGTACTTC. It translates to CASRMGLAGVYQETQYF.

CDR3 sequence reads: CASIGQFYEQYF. The CDR3 nucleotides are TGTGCCAGCATAGGACAGTTCTACGAGCAGTACTTC. The V call is TRBV25-1, the J call TRBJ2-7; D might be TRBD1 (6 bases). The CDR3 is made up of 12 amino acids. Germline CDR1 and CDR2: MGHDK and SYGVNS. The V and J ends lost 7 bases and 3 bases respectively, with 10 bases between them.

Concerning this clonotype: At one boundary the junction diverges from the germline segment, which might be a read error. The chain recombines TRBV6-2 or TRBV6-3 with TRBJ1-5, with 8 bases that match TRBD1. The CDR3 totals 15 residues. The V gene's germline CDR1 is MNHEY and CDR2 SVGEGT. The CDR3 is CASSRYGQGSQPRHF. For the CDR3, the DNA is TGTGCCAGCAGTCGATATGGACAGGGCAGTCAGCCCCGGCATTTT.

This clonotype has at least ten counts. At one end the junction does not follow the germline gene, possibly because of a read error. The chain combines TRBV5-1 with TRBJ2-7; TRBD2 matches at 11 bases. Germline-derived CDR1 and CDR2 are SGHRS and YFSETQ. This CDR3 has 14 residues. The CDR3 DNA reads TGTGCCAGCAGCTTAGGGACTAGCGGCTACGAGCAGTACTTC. It codes for CASSLGTSGYEQYF.

The rearrangement joins TRBV12-3 or TRBV12-4 to TRBJ2-1, with TRBD1 matching 7 bases. The CDR3 loop spans 15 amino acids. Trimming cost V 5 bases and J 4 bases; bases outside gene matches: 8. The CDR3 reads CASSLRGNHYNEQFF. In DNA, the CDR3 is TGTGCCAGCAGTCTCAGGGGGAACCATTACAATGAGCAGTTCTTC.

The chain uses TRBV24-1 and TRBJ2-7; tentatively, D is TRBD1 (6 bases). Germline V gene data show CDR1 as KGHDR and CDR2 as SFDVKD. Between the trimmed V and J ends, which lost 5 bases and 6 bases, there was a span of 16 bases. The CDR3 loop spans 14 amino acids. In nucleotides, the CDR3 is TGTGCCACCAGTGCCCCCGGTATCAGGGGCGAGCAGTACTTC. Translated, it gives CATSAPGIRGEQYF.

The rearrangement links TRBV15 to TRBJ1-1; D might be TRBD1 (5 bases). Trimming took off 0 bases at V and 5 bases at J, with 10 bases between the two ends. In germline, CDR1 is LNHNV, CDR2 YYDKDF (reference sequence). This CDR3 spans 14 amino acids. CDR3 amino acids: CATSRDRVLTEAFF. The CDR3 DNA sequence: TGTGCCACCAGCAGAGACAGGGTGTTAACTGAAGCTTTCTTT. Using reference TRBV15 and TRBJ1-1 for the parts outside the CDR3, the full variable domain is DAMVIQNPRYQVTQFGKPVTLSCSQTLNHNVMYWYQQKSSQAPKLLFHYYDKDFNNEADTPDNFQSRRPNTSFCFLDIRSPGLGDTAMYLCATSRDRVLTEAFFGQGTRLTVV.

The chain joins TRBV10-3 to TRBJ1-5, with D perhaps TRBD1 (5 bases). V was cut by 4 bases and J by 8 bases, with 15 bases left in between. CDR3 length: 14 amino acids. CDR1 is ENHRY, CDR2 SYGVKD, per germline. In DNA, the CDR3 is TGTGCCATCAGTGGGTTAGGGGATCCCAAGCCCCAGCATTTT. Its translation is CAISGLGDPKPQHF.

The chain is built from TRBV6-1 and TRBJ2-1; 11 bases agree with TRBD2. J lost 6 bases, V lost 5 bases, and 12 bases had no gene match. Germline assignment: CDR1 MNHNS and CDR2 SASEGT. The CDR3 runs to 17 residues. CDR3 sequence reads: CASSKGGGLAGLNEQFF. For the CDR3, the DNA is TGTGCCAGCAGTAAAGGGGGAGGACTAGCGGGTCTCAATGAGCAGTTCTTC.

V usage is TRBV6-1 and J usage is TRBJ2-3, with 8 bases identical to TRBD1. CDR1 is MNHNS and CDR2 is SASEGT in the germline V gene. V shed 4 bases and J 3 bases; nucleotides not matched to a gene: 6. The CDR3 totals 15 residues. CDR3 protein: CASSVLTGGTDTQYF. CDR3 nucleotides: TGTGCCAGCAGTGTGTTAACAGGGGGTACAGATACGCAGTATTTT.

The V call is TRBV28, the J call TRBJ2-5; the D call may be TRBD1 or TRBD2 (5 bases each). V shed 2 bases and J shed 4 bases, with 20 bases lying between them. CDR1 and CDR2 from the germline V gene are MDHEN and SYDVKM. This CDR3 is built from 17 residues. The CDR3 protein is CASSLGYRRDGAETQYF. In DNA, the CDR3 is TGTGCCAGCAGTTTAGGATACAGACGGGACGGCGCAGAGACCCAGTACTTC.